A single sample is the source of the 23 T cell receptor beta chains below, sequenced in a study of blood T cells in healthy people across ages. Sample-barcoded 5' priming and a J-beta primer mix drove a second PCR of about 6 to 11 cycles. TCRdb re-called the 5' RACE reads through MiXCR, storing one row per CDR3 protein. The sample lists some 800,000 distinct CDR3 sequences, roughly 25% occurring once. The same sample was also studied in work on T cells of mothers and their children.

The sequencing input was blood. The receptors originated from a boy between 10 and 17 years old in good health.

The chain links TRBV4-3 to TRBJ1-5, with TRBD1 matching over 7 bases. The CDR3 consists of 13 residues. Germline V gene sequence: CDR1 LGHNA, CDR2 YSLEER. After removal of 8 bases from V and 6 bases from J, the junction contained 7 bases not matched to a gene. In nucleotides, the CDR3 is TGCGCCAGCTCGACAGGGTTAACTCAGCCCCAGCATTTT. Protein product: CASSTGLTQPQHF.

This clonotype was detected only a few times. V usage is TRBV5-1 and J usage is TRBJ2-4, with 10 bases aligning to TRBD1. V trimming: 3 bases; J trimming: 16 bases; junction bases outside the gene matches: 13. Germline V gene lookup returns CDR1 SGHRS and CDR2 YFSETQ. The CDR3 is 14 amino acids. The CDR3 loop reads CASSSTGGTSFSYF. CDR3 DNA: TGCGCCAGCAGCTCGACAGGGGGCACTTCCTTCTCCTACTTC.

In this sample, this clonotype turned up a few times. The V call is TRBV29-1, the J call TRBJ2-5; TRBD2 matches at 14 bases. The J call could be wrong; TRBJ2-1 is a better fit for the DNA end. The length of the CDR3 is 18 residues. Germline CDR1 is SQVTM and CDR2 is ANQGSEA. The CDR3 here is CSVHGLAGGQPSYNEQFF. The CDR3 region has the DNA TGCAGCGTCCATGGACTAGCGGGGGGCCAACCCTCCTACAATGAGCAGTTCTTC.

This rearrangement joins TRBV4-1 to TRBJ2-5; TRBD2 aligns across 11 bases. TRBJ2-7 explains the end of the DNA better; the J call may be wrong. CDR1 is MGHRA and CDR2 is YSYEKL in the germline V gene. The CDR3 loop spans 17 amino acids. The CDR3 spells CASSQGSGRADTYEQYF. The CDR3 nucleotides are TGCGCCAGCAGCCAAGGTAGCGGGAGGGCCGACACCTACGAGCAGTACTTC.

This clonotype was detected only a few times. The chain couples TRBV7-9 to TRBJ2-3, with TRBD1 matching 8 bases. CDR3 length: 14 residues. Unmatched junction bases numbered 5, after V lost 5 bases and J lost 4 bases. Germline lookup yields CDR1 SEHNR and CDR2 FQNEAQ (reference sequence). The CDR3 is CASSDGQGADTQYF. The CDR3 bases are TGTGCCAGCAGCGACGGACAGGGTGCAGATACGCAGTATTTT.

This sequence joins TRBV3-1 and TRBJ1-4, with D unclear. Germline CDR1 LGHDT, CDR2 YNNKEL (reference sequence). This CDR3 has 16 amino acids. The V and J ends lost 0 bases and 0 bases respectively, with 8 bases between them. CDR3 in amino acids: CASSQEGFATNEKLFF. As DNA, the CDR3 is TGTGCCAGCAGCCAAGAGGGGTTTGCAACTAATGAAAAACTGTTTTTT.

The V and J genes are TRBV29-1 and TRBJ2-6; perhaps TRBD1 as D (6 bases). The CDR3 is made up of 13 amino acids. Germline CDR1 reads SQVTM; CDR2 reads ANQGSEA. V was trimmed by 4 bases and J by 2 bases, leaving 6 bases between them. CDR3: CSVGQAGANVLTF. The CDR3 DNA reads TGCAGCGTTGGACAGGCTGGGGCCAACGTCCTGACTTTC.

CDR3 residues: CSARDIRTPGNQPQHF. CDR3 sequence (DNA): TGCAGTGCTAGAGACATTCGCACCCCTGGCAATCAGCCCCAGCATTTT. The rearrangement uses TRBV20-1 and TRBJ1-5; D not resolved. Trimming took 0 bases from V and 2 from J, leaving 14 bases between them. The germline CDR1 and CDR2 sequences are DFQATT and SNEGSKA (reference sequence). The CDR3 is 16 amino acids.

This chain uses TRBV2 with TRBJ1-1; TRBD1 matches 8 bases. Germline V gives CDR1 SNHLY, CDR2 FYNNEI. With 6 bases clipped from V and 5 bases from J, the junction kept 5 bases outside the gene matches. The CDR3 totals 13 residues. The CDR3 loop is CASRRQGWTEAFF. The CDR3 DNA reads as TGTGCCAGCAGACGACAGGGGTGGACTGAAGCTTTCTTT. Full variable domain (outside the CDR3, taken from reference TRBV2 and TRBJ1-1): EPEVTQTPSHQVTQMGQEVILRCVPISNHLYFYWYRQILGQKVEFLVSFYNNEISEKSEIFDDQFSVERPDGSNFTLKIRSTKLEDSAMYFCASRRQGWTEAFFGQGTRLTVV.

This clonotype was observed a few times. The CDR3 nucleotides are TGTGCCAGCACTAGAATGAAGAATGAGCAGTTCTTC. It codes for CASTRMKNEQFF. The chain employs TRBV7-9 and TRBJ2-5; no definite D call. The end of the DNA aligns better with TRBJ2-1, so the J call may be wrong. The CDR3 runs 12 residues. CDR1 and CDR2 from the germline V gene are SEHNR and FQNEAQ (reference sequence).

This clonotype was counted between two and nine times. The V and J genes are TRBV12-3 or TRBV12-4 and TRBJ2-1, with TRBD2 identical over 9 bases. Losses at the gene ends were 6 bases for V and 1 base for J; bases not matched to a gene: 7. The length of the CDR3 is 16 residues. CDR3 sequence: CASRPGTSISYNEQFF. CDR3 bases: TGTGCCAGCAGACCCGGGACTAGCATTTCCTACAATGAGCAGTTCTTC.

This clonotype was detected a few times. This sequence joins TRBV4-3 and TRBJ2-7; D gene uncertain. Germline V gives CDR1 LGHNA, CDR2 YSLEER. This CDR3 comprises 15 residues. The V end lost 0 bases, the J end lost 0 bases, and 9 bases lay between the germline ends. This chain's CDR3 is CASSQETESSYEQYF. The CDR3 nucleotides are TGCGCCAGCAGCCAAGAAACGGAAAGCTCCTACGAGCAGTACTTC.

The chain joins TRBV9 to TRBJ2-2; 8 bases line up with TRBD2. CDR3 size: 14 residues. The J segment lost 6 bases and the V segment lost 4 bases, leaving 5 bases of the junction unmatched. In germline, CDR1 is SGDLS, CDR2 YYNGEE. As DNA, the CDR3 is TGTGCCAGCAGCCCCCGGACTAGCTCCGGGGAGCTGTTTTTT. Protein: CASSPRTSSGELFF.

This clonotype was counted between two and nine times. The chain links TRBV5-1 to TRBJ2-1; 13 nucleotides match TRBD2. The CDR3 extends over 15 amino acids. Losses at the gene ends were 5 bases for V and 8 bases for J; bases not matched to a gene: 7. Germline values: CDR1 SGHRS, CDR2 YFSETQ. In DNA, the CDR3 is TGCGCCAGCAGGAGGGGACTAGCGGGGTTGGATGAGCAGTTCTTC. Its protein product is CASRRGLAGLDEQFF.

The chain joins TRBV3-1 to TRBJ1-1; D unresolved. CDR1 is LGHDT and CDR2 is YNNKEL in the germline V gene (reference sequence). V was cut by 1 base and J by 0 bases, with 15 bases left in between. This CDR3 comprises 17 residues. The CDR3, as DNA: TGTGCCAGCAGCCAAGTTCCGGGCCCTCTCTTGAACACTGAAGCTTTCTTT. Encoded protein: CASSQVPGPLLNTEAFF.

This chain links TRBV27 with TRBJ1-1; 8 nucleotides line up with TRBD1. J was trimmed by 8 bases and V by 0 bases; bases with no gene match: 5. Germline loops: CDR1 MNHEY, CDR2 SMNVEV (reference sequence). This CDR3 contains 14 residues. The DNA of the CDR3 is TGTGCCAGCAGTTTATCGGGCGGGACAGGCGAAGCTTTCTTT. Translated, it gives CASSLSGGTGEAFF.

The rearrangement uses TRBV7-8 and TRBJ2-6, with 9 bases that match TRBD2. Germline trimming cut 8 bases from V and 2 bases from J; bases unmatched to any gene: 4. Per germline, CDR1 SGHVS and CDR2 FQNEAQ. The CDR3 runs to 15 residues. The CDR3 DNA sequence: TGTGCCAGCGCCCTAGCGGGACCTGGGGCCAACGTCCTGACTTTC. Translation gives CASALAGPGANVLTF.

This clonotype appeared a few times. The CDR3 is CASLQGLNTEAFF. The CDR3 nucleotides read TGTGCCAGCTTACAGGGGCTGAACACTGAAGCTTTCTTT. The chain employs TRBV18 and TRBJ1-1; the match to TRBD1 covers 7 bases. CDR3 size: 13 residues. The ends lost 7 bases at V and 0 bases at J; junction bases unmatched: 2. Germline V gives CDR1 KGHSH, CDR2 LQKENI.

This clonotype was found a few times. J is TRBJ2-1 and V is TRBV19; possible D gene TRBD2, 6 bases. Germline CDR1 LNHDA, CDR2 SQIVND (reference sequence). The CDR3 covers 15 residues. Trimming took 5 bases from V and 10 from J, leaving 21 bases between them. The CDR3 DNA is TGTGCCAGTAGTTTATCGGGGGACTCGTGGCGGGAGCAGTTCTTC. Translation: CASSLSGDSWREQFF.

This chain connects TRBV15 to TRBJ2-5, with D possibly matching TRBD1 (6 bases). The germline V gene has CDR1 LNHNV and CDR2 YYDKDF (reference sequence). The V gene lost 3 bases and the J gene lost 2 bases, with 10 bases spanning the gap. The CDR3 loop spans 14 amino acids. The CDR3 DNA sequence: TGTGCCACCAGCAGGGGGGCAGGGCAAGAGACCCAGTACTTC. It codes for CATSRGAGQETQYF.

About this clonotype itself: A read error may account for a junction end that differs from germline. The V gene is TRBV12-3 or TRBV12-4, the J gene TRBJ1-1, with D perhaps matching TRBD1 (5 bases). CDR3 length: 13 residues. CDR3 DNA sequence: TGTGCCAGCAGTTTAGGGGGGGATTCTGATGCTTTCTTT. Its translation is CASSLGGDSDAFF.

The chain uses TRBV6-2 or TRBV6-3 and TRBJ1-5; D uncertain. V was clipped by 3 bases and J by 4 bases, with 7 bases between them. Germline loops: CDR1 MNHEY, CDR2 SVGEGT. This CDR3 is 13 amino acids long. The CDR3 is CASSYQGNQPQHF. The CDR3 coding sequence is TGTGCCAGCAGTTATCAAGGGAATCAGCCCCAGCATTTT.

The chain joins TRBV5-1 to TRBJ1-4; the D is unclear. The CDR3 covers 15 residues. Trimming shortened V by 0 bases and J by 5 bases, and 11 bases separated the two germline ends. In germline, CDR1 is SGHRS, CDR2 YFSETQ. The CDR3 DNA reads as TGCGCCAGCAGCTTGGGGGCCCCGATAAATGAAAAACTGTTTTTT. Its protein is CASSLGAPINEKLFF.